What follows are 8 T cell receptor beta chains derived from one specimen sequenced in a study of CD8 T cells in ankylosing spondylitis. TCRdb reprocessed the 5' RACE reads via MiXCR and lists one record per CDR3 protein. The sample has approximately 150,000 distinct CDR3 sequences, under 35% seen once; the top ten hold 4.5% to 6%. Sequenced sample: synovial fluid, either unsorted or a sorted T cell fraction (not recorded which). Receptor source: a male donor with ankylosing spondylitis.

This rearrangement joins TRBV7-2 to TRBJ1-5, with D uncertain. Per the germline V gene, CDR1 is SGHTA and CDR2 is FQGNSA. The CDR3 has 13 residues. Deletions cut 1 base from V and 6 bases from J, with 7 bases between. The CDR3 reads CASSLEPGQPQHF. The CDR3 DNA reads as TGTGCCAGCAGCTTAGAGCCCGGTCAGCCCCAGCATTTT. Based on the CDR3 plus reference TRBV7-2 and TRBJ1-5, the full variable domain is GAGVSQSPSNKVTEKGKDVELRCDPISGHTALYWYRQSLGQGLEFLIYFQGNSAPDKSGLPSDRFSAERTGGSVSTLTIQRTQQEDSAVYLCASSLEPGQPQHFGDGTRLSIL.

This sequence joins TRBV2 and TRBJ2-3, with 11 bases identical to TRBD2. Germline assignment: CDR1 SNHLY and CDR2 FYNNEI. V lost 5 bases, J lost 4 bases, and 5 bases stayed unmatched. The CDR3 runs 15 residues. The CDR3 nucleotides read TGTGCCAGCAGTTTACTAGCGGGAGTGGCAGATACGCAGTATTTT. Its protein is CASSLLAGVADTQYF. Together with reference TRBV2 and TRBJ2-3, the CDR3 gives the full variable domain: EPEVTQTPSHQVTQMGQEVILRCVPISNHLYFYWYRQILGQKVEFLVSFYNNEISEKSEIFDDQFSVERPDGSNFTLKIRSTKLEDSAMYFCASSLLAGVADTQYFGPGTRLTVL.

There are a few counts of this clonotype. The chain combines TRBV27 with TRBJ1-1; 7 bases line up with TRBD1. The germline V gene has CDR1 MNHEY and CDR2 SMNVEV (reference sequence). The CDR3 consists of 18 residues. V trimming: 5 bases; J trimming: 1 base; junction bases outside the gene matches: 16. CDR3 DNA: TGTGCCAGCAGTCCCGGGTGGAGGGGGCTTGGGAGGAACACTGAAGCTTTCTTT. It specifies CASSPGWRGLGRNTEAFF.

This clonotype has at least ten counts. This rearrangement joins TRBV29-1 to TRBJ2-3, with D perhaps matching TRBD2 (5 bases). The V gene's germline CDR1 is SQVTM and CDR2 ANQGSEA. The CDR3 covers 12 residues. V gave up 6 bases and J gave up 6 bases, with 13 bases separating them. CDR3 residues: CSVLKPGDTQYF. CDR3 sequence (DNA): TGCAGCGTACTAAAACCGGGGGATACGCAGTATTTT.

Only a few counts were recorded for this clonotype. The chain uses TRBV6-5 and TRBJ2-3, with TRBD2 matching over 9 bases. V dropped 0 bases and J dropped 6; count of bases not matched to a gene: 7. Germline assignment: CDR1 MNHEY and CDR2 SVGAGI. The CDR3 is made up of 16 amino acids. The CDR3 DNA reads TGTGCCAGCAGTTACTCTTTGGCTAGCGGGGTGGATACGCAGTATTTT. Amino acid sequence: CASSYSLASGVDTQYF.

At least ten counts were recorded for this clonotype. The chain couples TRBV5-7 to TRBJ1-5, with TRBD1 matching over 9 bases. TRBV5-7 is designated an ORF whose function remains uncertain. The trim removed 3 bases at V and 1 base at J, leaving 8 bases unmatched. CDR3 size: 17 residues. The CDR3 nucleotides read TGTGCCAGCAGCTCACCGAGGGACAGGGCAAGCAATCAGCCCCAGCATTTT. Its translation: CASSSPRDRASNQPQHF.

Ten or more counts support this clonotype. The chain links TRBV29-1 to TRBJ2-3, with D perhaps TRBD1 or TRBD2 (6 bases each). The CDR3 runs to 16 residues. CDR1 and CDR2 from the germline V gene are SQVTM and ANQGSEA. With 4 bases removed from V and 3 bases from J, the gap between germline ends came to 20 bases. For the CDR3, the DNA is TGCAGCGTTGCGGGAGTAGGGACAAGTGGTACAGATACGCAGTATTTT. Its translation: CSVAGVGTSGTDTQYF.

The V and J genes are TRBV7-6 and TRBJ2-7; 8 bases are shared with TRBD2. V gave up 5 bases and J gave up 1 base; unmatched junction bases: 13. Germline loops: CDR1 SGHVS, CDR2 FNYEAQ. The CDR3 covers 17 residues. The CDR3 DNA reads TGTGCCAGCAGCCTCCGCCCCTTGGGCGGGGGGTCCTACGAGCAGTACTTC. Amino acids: CASSLRPLGGGSYEQYF. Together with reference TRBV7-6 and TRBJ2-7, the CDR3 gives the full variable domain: GAGVSQSPRYKVTKRGQDVALRCDPISGHVSLYWYRQALGQGPEFLTYFNYEAQQDKSGLPNDRFSAERPEGSISTLTIQRTEQRDSAMYRCASSLRPLGGGSYEQYFGPGTRLTVT.